This T cell receptor (beta chain) was documented in a study of T cells after yellow fever vaccination. Each CDR3 protein is one row after TCRdb ran MiXCR on the 5' RACE reads. The table lists 240,000 or so distinct CDR3 sequences, 6.9% of them singletons, with about 0.85% in the top ten. The CDR3 is made up of 15 amino acids. CDR1 is MNHNS and CDR2 is SASEGT in the germline V gene. V was trimmed by 8 bases and J by 3 bases, leaving 20 bases between them. The chain is built from TRBV6-1 and TRBJ2-7, with D possibly being TRBD2 (6 bases). The source was CD4+ T cells sorted from PBMCs, collected 15 days after the yellow fever booster vaccination. The receptor was isolated from a man aged 25-40 years who received the YFV17D yellow fever vaccine. The CDR3 is CASLERGNYYYEQYF. Here the CDR3 DNA reads TGTGCCAGCTTGGAACGGGGGAACTACTACTACGAGCAGTACTTC.